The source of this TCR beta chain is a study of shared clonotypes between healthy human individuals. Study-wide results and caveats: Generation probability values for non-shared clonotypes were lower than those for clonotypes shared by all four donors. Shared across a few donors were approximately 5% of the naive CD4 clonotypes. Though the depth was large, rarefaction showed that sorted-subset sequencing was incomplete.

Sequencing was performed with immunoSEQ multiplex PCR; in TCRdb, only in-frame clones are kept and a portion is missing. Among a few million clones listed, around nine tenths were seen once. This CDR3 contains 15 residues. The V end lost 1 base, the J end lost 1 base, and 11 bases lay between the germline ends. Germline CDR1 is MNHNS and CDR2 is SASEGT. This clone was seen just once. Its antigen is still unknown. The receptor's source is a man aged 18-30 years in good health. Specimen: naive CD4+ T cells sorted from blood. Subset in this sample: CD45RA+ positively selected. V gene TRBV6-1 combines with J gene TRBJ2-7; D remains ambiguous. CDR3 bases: TGTGCCAGCAGTGAAGTTGGCACAGCTTCCTACGAGCAGTACTTC. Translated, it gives CASSEVGTASYEQYF.